A selection of T cell receptor beta chains follows, all from one sample in a study of blood T cell repertoires in COVID-19. Libraries were prepared by immunoSEQ multiplex PCR; TCRdb keeps only in-frame clonotypes and omits some of them. The repertoire holds 250,000 to 350,000 clones, roughly 88% seen once, with approximately 0.94% in the top ten. What was sequenced was peripheral blood. The receptors come from a human donor with COVID-19, enrolled during active disease. The donor label of this sample is uncertain. CDR3s include the opening cysteine and the closing phenylalanine or tryptophan. D genes are given only for firm matches. Only part of the rows carry a size: once, few, many, or a class if the clone is expanded.

j_gene	abundance	v_gene	d_gene	CDR3aa	CDR3nt
TRBJ1-2	.	TRBV7-3	TRBD1	CASGQGALQNGYTF	TGTGCCAGCGGCCAGGGGGCGCTTCAGAATGGCTACACCTTC
TRBJ1-5	.	TRBV7-2	TRBD1	CASSPDRDQPQHF	TGTGCCAGCAGCCCTGACAGGGATCAGCCCCAGCATTTT
TRBJ1-1	.	TRBV9	.	CASSTVRGGPNTEAFF	TGTGCCAGCAGCACCGTTAGGGGGGGCCCGAACACTGAAGCTTTCTTT
TRBJ1-2	.	TRBV28	TRBD1	CASSPLGQGRGYTF	TGTGCCAGCAGCCCTTTGGGACAGGGAAGGGGCTACACCTTC
TRBJ1-5	.	TRBV28	.	CASIGHLNQPQHF	TGTGCCAGTATTGGACATCTCAATCAGCCCCAGCATTTT
TRBJ2-7	few	TRBV30	TRBD1	CAWRGGTGADEQYF	TGTGCCTGGAGAGGGGGGACAGGGGCGGATGAGCAGTACTTC
TRBJ2-3	.	TRBV6-2/TRBV6-3	TRBD2	CASSYGTSGSTDTQYF	TGTGCCAGCAGTTACGGTACTAGCGGGAGCACAGATACGCAGTATTTT
TRBJ2-1	few	TRBV5-1	TRBD2	CASSTGLANNEQFF	TGCGCCAGCAGCACGGGACTAGCGAACAATGAGCAGTTCTTC
TRBJ2-5	.	TRBV6-1	.	CASSELRETQYF	TGTGCCAGCAGTGAATTGCGAGAGACCCAGTACTTC
TRBJ1-2	.	TRBV9	.	CASSVDEGVSYGYTF	TGTGCCAGCAGCGTAGACGAGGGGGTGAGCTATGGCTACACCTTC
TRBJ1-1	.	TRBV28	TRBD1	CASSAPWGGQGAEAFF	TGTGCCAGCAGTGCCCCATGGGGGGGACAGGGGGCTGAAGCTTTCTTT
TRBJ2-3	.	TRBV28	TRBD2	CASSFPRTSGRGGTDTQYF	TGTGCCAGCAGTTTCCCCCGGACTAGCGGGAGAGGGGGCACAGATACGCAGTATTTT
TRBJ1-1	.	TRBV10-2	.	CASSPTGAEAFF	TGCGCCAGCAGCCCAACAGGAGCTGAAGCTTTCTTT
TRBJ2-3	.	TRBV5-8	TRBD2	CASGVGSGSTDTQYF	TGTGCCAGCGGGGTTGGAAGCGGGAGTACAGATACGCAGTATTTT
TRBJ1-1	.	TRBV10-2	.	CASSENSNTEAFF	TGCGCCAGCAGTGAGAACTCGAACACTGAAGCTTTCTTT
TRBJ1-2	.	TRBV10-3	.	CAISGAGDYYGYTF	TGTGCCATCAGTGGGGCAGGGGATTACTATGGCTACACCTTC
TRBJ2-1	.	TRBV30	TRBD2	CAWSNSGRAHNEQFF	TGTGCCTGGAGTAATAGCGGGAGGGCCCACAATGAGCAGTTCTTC
TRBJ1-2	.	TRBV28	TRBD1	CASSAADRNNYGYTF	TGTGCCAGCAGTGCCGCGGACAGGAATAACTATGGCTACACCTTC
TRBJ2-3	.	TRBV30	TRBD1	CAWSGRQGRMDTQYF	TGTGCCTGGAGTGGTAGACAGGGGAGAATGGATACGCAGTATTTT
TRBJ1-5	.	TRBV6-5	.	CASSSLRHVDQPQHF	TGTGCCAGCAGTTCTCTCCGACATGTCGATCAGCCCCAGCATTTT
TRBJ2-5	.	TRBV4-1	.	CASSQGLGHTQETQYF	TGCGCCAGCAGCCAAGGTTTAGGACACACGCAAGAGACCCAGTACTTC
TRBJ2-1	.	TRBV9	.	CASSPEGPSQFF	TGTGCCAGCAGCCCCGAGGGTCCTTCCCAGTTCTTC
TRBJ1-3	.	TRBV28	TRBD1	CASSPTGQGNTIYF	TGTGCCAGCAGTCCCACGGGACAGGGTAACACCATATATTTT
TRBJ1-1	once	TRBV5-1	TRBD1	CASSLTGERDTEAFF	TGCGCCAGCAGCTTGACAGGGGAGAGGGACACTGAAGCTTTCTTT
TRBJ2-3	.	TRBV7-9	TRBD2	CASSFRTSGRDTQYF	TGTGCCAGCAGCTTCAGGACTAGCGGGAGAGATACGCAGTATTTT
TRBJ2-7	.	TRBV9	.	CASSVDIHHTYEQYF	TGTGCCAGCAGCGTAGATATACACCACACCTACGAGCAGTACTTC
TRBJ1-5	.	TRBV2	TRBD1	CASSVGGQGGWQPQHF	TGTGCCAGCAGTGTTGGTGGACAGGGCGGGTGGCAGCCCCAGCATTTT
TRBJ1-5	.	TRBV10-3	.	CAIGLSNQPQHF	TGTGCCATCGGGCTTAGCAATCAGCCCCAGCATTTT
TRBJ2-3	.	TRBV5-1	TRBD1	CASSPGTGADTQYF	TGCGCCAGCAGCCCTGGTACAGGGGCAGATACGCAGTATTTT
TRBJ2-5	.	TRBV9	.	CASSVASTLLGRETQYF	TGTGCCAGCAGCGTAGCTTCAACCTTATTGGGGAGGGAGACCCAGTACTTC
TRBJ2-7	.	TRBV7-9	TRBD1	CASSSDDPGQGLLEQYF	TGTGCCAGCAGCTCCGATGACCCGGGACAGGGGCTATTGGAGCAGTACTTC
TRBJ1-2	.	TRBV5-1	.	CASRPGFSTVTGYTF	TGCGCCAGCCGCCCGGGTTTCTCAACGGTGACTGGCTACACCTTC
TRBJ2-5	.	TRBV9	TRBD2	CASSPRGDSGRGKETQYF	TGTGCCAGCAGCCCCCGTGGAGATAGCGGGAGGGGAAAAGAGACCCAGTACTTC
TRBJ2-1	.	TRBV19	TRBD1	CASSMGTGTGVRNEQFF	TGTGCCAGTAGTATGGGGACCGGGACAGGGGTTAGGAATGAGCAGTTCTTC
TRBJ2-3	.	TRBV9	TRBD1	CASSVKDRVGTDTQYF	TGTGCCAGCAGCGTAAAGGACAGGGTGGGCACAGATACGCAGTATTTT
TRBJ1-5	.	TRBV29-1	TRBD1	CSVLTGGGNQPQHF	TGCAGCGTTTTAACAGGGGGTGGCAATCAGCCCCAGCATTTT
TRBJ1-2	.	TRBV6-5	.	CASSFRGSYGYTF	TGTGCCAGCAGCTTCCGGGGGAGCTATGGCTACACCTTC
TRBJ2-7	.	TRBV7-2	TRBD1	CASSLLDRYEQYF	TGTGCCAGCAGCTTACTGGACAGGTACGAGCAGTACTTC
TRBJ2-5	few	TRBV7-2	TRBD2	CASSLGGLAGGQETQYF	TGTGCCAGCAGCCTAGGGGGGTTAGCGGGAGGTCAAGAGACCCAGTACTTC
TRBJ2-7	.	TRBV28	.	CASIGLAGQQYF	TGTGCCAGCATTGGGCTGGCGGGTCAGCAGTACTTC
TRBJ1-1	.	TRBV5-6	TRBD1	CASSLRGQGNRLVTEAFF	TGTGCCAGCAGCTTAAGGGGACAGGGGAATCGGTTGGTAACTGAAGCTTTCTTT
TRBJ2-7	.	TRBV9	.	CASSVAGRTYEQYF	TGTGCCAGCAGCGTAGCCGGTCGGACTTACGAGCAGTACTTC
TRBJ2-2	.	TRBV11-2	.	CASSLDGTNTGELFF	TGTGCCAGCAGCTTAGACGGTACGAACACCGGGGAGCTGTTTTTT
TRBJ1-5	.	TRBV24-1	.	CATSDPAVSNQPQHF	TGTGCCACCAGTGATCCCGCGGTTAGCAATCAGCCCCAGCATTTT
TRBJ1-2	once	TRBV28	TRBD1	CASSGTGGRGYTF	TGTGCCAGCAGTGGGACAGGGGGCAGGGGCTACACCTTC
TRBJ1-1	.	TRBV28	.	CASSPYRTERYTEAFF	TGTGCCAGCAGTCCTTACCGTACGGAGCGTTACACTGAAGCTTTCTTT